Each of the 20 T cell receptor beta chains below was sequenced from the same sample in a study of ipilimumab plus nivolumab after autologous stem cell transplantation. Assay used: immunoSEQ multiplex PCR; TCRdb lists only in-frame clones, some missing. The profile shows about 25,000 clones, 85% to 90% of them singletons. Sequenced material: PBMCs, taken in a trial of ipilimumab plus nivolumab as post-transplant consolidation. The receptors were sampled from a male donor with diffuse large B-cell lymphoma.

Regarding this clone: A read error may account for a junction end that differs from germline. CDR3 sequence (DNA): TGTGCCAGCAGCTTAGGCATGTCTCGGGACAGACGATCTTTC. Residues: CASSLGMSRDRRSF. The J gene is TRBJ1-2, the V gene TRBV13; 7 bases align to TRBD1. Germline V lookup: CDR1 PRHDT, CDR2 FYEKMQ (reference sequence). The CDR3 is made up of 14 amino acids.

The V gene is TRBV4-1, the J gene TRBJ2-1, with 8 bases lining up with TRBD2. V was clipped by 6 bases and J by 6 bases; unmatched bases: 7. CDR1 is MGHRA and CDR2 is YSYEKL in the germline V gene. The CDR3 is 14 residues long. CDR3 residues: CASRSGGASNEQFF. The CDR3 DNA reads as TGCGCCAGCAGGTCCGGGGGGGCCTCCAATGAGCAGTTCTTC.

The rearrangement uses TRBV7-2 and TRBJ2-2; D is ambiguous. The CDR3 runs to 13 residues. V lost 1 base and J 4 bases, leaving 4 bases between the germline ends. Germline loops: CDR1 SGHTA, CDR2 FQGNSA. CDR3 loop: CASSLVTTGELFF. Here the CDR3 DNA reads TGTGCCAGCAGCTTAGTAACCACCGGGGAGCTGTTTTTT.

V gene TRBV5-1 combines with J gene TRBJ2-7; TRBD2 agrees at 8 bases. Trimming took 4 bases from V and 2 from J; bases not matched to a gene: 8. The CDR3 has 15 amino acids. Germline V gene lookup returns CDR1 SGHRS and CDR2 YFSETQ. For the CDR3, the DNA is TGCGCCAGCAGCCCTATGGGCGGGGGGACCTACGAGCAGTACTTC. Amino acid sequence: CASSPMGGGTYEQYF.

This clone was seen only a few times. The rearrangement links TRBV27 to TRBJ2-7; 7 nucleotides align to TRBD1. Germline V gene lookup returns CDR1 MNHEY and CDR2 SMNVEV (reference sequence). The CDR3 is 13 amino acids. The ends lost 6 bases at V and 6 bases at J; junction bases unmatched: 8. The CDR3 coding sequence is TGTGCCAGCAGGGGGACAGCGCAGGCCGAGCAGTACTTC. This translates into CASRGTAQAEQYF.

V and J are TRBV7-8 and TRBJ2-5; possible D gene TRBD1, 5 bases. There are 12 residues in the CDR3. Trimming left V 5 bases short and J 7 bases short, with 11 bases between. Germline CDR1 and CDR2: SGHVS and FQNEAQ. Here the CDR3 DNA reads TGTGCCAGCAGCGACAGCTATCGGACCCAGTACTTC. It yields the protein CASSDSYRTQYF.

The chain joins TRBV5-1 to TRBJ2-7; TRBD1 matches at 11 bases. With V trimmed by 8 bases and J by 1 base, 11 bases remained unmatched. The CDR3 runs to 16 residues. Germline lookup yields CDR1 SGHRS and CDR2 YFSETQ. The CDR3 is CASHLGGTGGSYEQYF. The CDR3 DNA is TGCGCCAGTCACTTGGGTGGGACAGGGGGATCCTACGAGCAGTACTTC.

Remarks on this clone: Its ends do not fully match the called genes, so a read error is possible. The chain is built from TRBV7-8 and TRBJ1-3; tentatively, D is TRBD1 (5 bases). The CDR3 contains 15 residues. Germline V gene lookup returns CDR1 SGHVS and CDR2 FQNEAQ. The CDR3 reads CASSFDPGQSISIDF. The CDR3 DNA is TGTGCCAGCAGCTTCGATCCCGGACAATCAATAAGCATAGATTTT. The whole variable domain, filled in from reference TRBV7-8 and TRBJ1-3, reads GAGVSQSPRYKVAKRGQDVALRCDPISGHVSLFWYQQALGQGPEFLTYFQNEAQLDKSGLPSDRFFAERPEGSVSTLKIQRTQQEDSAVYLCASSFDPGQSISIDFGEGSWLTVV.

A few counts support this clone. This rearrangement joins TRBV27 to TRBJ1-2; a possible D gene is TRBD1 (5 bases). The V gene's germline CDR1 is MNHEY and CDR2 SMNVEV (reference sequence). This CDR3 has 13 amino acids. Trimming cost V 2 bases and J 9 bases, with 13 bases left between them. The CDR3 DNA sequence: TGTGCCAGCAGTTTAGATTCGACAGTCAGCTACACCTTC. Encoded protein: CASSLDSTVSYTF.

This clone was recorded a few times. The CDR3 reads CASSRGTGGSETQYF. The DNA for the CDR3 is TGCGCCAGCAGCCGAGGGACAGGGGGCAGTGAGACCCAGTACTTC. The chain couples TRBV5-1 to TRBJ2-5; 12 nucleotides match TRBD1. Per the germline V gene, CDR1 is SGHRS and CDR2 is YFSETQ. The CDR3 consists of 15 residues. The V and J ends lost 4 bases and 5 bases, in that order; junction bases with no gene match: 6.

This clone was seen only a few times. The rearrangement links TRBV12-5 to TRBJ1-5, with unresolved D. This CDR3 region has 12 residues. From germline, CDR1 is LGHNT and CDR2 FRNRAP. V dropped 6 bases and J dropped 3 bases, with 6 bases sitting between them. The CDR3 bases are TGTGCTAGTGGACGGAACAATCAGCCCCAGCATTTT. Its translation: CASGRNNQPQHF.

CDR3 DNA: TGTGCCAGCAGTGAGGCCGGGACAGGGGCCTATGGCTACACCTTC. As protein: CASSEAGTGAYGYTF. The V call is TRBV6-1, the J call TRBJ1-2, with TRBD1 identical over 10 bases. The CDR3 contains 15 residues. Germline V gene lookup returns CDR1 MNHNS and CDR2 SASEGT. J lost 4 bases, V lost 3 bases, and 5 bases had no gene match.

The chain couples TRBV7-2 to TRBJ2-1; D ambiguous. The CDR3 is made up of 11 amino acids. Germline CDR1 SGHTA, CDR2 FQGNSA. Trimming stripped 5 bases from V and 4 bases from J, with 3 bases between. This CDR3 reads CASSPYNEQFF. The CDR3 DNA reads TGTGCCAGCAGCCCTTACAATGAGCAGTTCTTC.

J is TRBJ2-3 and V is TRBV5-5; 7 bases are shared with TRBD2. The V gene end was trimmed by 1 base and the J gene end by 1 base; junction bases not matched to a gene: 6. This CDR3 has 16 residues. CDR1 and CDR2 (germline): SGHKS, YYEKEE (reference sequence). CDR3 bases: TGTGCCAGCAGCTTGAACCCCAGCGGGGGCACAGATACGCAGTATTTT. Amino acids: CASSLNPSGGTDTQYF.

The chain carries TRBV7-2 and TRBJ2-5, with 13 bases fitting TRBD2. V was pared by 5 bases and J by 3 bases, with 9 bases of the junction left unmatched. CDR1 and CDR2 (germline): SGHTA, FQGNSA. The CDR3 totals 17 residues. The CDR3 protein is CASSPGLLAGGKETQYF. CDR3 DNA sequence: TGTGCCAGCAGCCCAGGTCTACTAGCGGGGGGGAAAGAGACCCAGTACTTC.

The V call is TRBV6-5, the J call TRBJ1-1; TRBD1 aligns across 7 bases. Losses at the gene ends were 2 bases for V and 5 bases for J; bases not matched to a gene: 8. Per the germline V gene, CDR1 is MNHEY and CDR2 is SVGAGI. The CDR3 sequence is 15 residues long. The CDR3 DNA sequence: TGTGCCAGCAGTTACGGGGCAGGGGGGAGGACTGAAGCTTTCTTT. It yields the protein CASSYGAGGRTEAFF.

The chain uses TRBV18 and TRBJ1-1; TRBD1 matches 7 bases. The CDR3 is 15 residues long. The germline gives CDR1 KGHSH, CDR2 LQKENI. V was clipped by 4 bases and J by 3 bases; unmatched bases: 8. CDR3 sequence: CASSLRQGRDTEAFF. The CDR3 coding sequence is TGTGCCAGCTCACTCAGACAGGGAAGGGACACTGAAGCTTTCTTT. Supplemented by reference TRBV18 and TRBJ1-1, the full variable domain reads NAGVMQNPRHLVRRRGQEARLRCSPMKGHSHVYWYRQLPEEGLKFMVYLQKENIIDESGMPKERFSAEFPKEGPSILRIQQVVRGDSAAYFCASSLRQGRDTEAFFGQGTRLTVV.

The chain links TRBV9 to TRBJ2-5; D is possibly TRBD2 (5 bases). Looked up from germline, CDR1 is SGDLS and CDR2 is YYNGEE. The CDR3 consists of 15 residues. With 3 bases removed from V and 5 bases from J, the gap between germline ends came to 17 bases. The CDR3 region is CASSARGGLGETQYF. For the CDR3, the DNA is TGTGCCAGCAGCGCGCGTGGAGGTTTGGGGGAGACCCAGTACTTC.

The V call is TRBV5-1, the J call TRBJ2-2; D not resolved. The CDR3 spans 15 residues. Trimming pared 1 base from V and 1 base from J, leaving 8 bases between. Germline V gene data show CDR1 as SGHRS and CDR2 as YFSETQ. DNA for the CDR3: TGCGCCAGCAGCTTGCAACCGGGGAACACCGGGGAGCTGTTTTTT. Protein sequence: CASSLQPGNTGELFF.

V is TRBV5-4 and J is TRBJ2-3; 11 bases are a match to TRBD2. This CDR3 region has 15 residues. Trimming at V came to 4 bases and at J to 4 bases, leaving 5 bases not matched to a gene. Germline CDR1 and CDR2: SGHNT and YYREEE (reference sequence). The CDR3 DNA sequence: TGTGCCAGCAGCATTAGCGGGGGGGCCGCAGATACGCAGTATTTT. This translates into CASSISGGAADTQYF.